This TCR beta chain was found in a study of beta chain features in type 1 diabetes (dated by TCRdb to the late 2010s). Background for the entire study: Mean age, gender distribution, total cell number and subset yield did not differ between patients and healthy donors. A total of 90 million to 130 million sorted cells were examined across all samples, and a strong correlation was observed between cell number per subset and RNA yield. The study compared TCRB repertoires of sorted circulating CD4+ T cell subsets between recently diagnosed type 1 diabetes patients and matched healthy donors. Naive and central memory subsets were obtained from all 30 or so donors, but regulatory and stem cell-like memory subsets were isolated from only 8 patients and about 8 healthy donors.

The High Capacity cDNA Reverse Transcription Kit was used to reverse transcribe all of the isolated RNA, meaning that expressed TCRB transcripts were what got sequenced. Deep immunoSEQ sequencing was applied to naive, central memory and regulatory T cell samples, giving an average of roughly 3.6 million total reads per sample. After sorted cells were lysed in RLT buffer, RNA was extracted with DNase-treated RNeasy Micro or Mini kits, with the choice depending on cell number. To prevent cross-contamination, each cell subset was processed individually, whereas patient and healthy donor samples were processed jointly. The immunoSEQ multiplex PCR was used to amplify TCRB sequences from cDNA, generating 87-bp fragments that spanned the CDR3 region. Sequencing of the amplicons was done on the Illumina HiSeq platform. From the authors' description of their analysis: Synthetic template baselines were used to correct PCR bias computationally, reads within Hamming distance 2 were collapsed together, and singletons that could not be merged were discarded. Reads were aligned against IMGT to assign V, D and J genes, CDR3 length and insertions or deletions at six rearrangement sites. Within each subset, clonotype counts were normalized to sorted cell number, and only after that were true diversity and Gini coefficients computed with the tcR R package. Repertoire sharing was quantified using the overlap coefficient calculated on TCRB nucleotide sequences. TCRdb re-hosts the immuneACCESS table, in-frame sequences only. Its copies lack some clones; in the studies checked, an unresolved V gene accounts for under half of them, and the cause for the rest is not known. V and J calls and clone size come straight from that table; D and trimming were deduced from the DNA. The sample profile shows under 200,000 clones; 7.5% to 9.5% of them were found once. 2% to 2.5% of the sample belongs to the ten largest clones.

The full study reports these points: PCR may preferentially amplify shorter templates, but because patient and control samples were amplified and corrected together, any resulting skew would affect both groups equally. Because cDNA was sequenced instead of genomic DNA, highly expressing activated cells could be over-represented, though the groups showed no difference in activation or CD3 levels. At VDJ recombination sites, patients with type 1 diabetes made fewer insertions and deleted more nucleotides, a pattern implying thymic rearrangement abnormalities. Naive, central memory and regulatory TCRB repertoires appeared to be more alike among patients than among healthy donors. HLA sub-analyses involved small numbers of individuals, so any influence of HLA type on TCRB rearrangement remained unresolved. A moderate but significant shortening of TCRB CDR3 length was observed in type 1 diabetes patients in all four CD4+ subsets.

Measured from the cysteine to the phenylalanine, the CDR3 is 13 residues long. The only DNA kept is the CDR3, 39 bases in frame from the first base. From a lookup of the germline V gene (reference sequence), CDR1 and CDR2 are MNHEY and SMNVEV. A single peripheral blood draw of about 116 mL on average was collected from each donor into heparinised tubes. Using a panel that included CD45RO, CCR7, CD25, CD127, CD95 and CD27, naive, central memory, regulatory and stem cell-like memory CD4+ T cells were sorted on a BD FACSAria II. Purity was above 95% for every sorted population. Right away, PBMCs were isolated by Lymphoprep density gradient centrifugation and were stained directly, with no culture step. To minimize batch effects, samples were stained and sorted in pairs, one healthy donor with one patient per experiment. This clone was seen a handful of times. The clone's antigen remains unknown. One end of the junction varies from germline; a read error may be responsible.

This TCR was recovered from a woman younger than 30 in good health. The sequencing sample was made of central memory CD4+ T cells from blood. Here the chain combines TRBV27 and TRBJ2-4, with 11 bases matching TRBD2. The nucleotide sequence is TGTGCCAGCAGTTTGCCTACTAGCGGGAGCGGTCCCTTC. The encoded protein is CASSLPTSGSGPF.